This TCR beta chain comes out of a study of blood T cell repertoires in COVID-19. Whole-study context: The origin of the acute and convalescent COVID-19 samples was the United States, Italy and Spain. Sample material is recorded as cDNA or gDNA derived from T cells, B-cell-depleted T cells, or PBMCs.

As originally analysed: For nucleated cells, counts were estimated from reference gene primer amplification. Here immunoSEQ multiplex PCR was the method, and the copy in TCRdb shows in-frame clones only, minus some. D and trimming were read from the DNA, whereas the V and J calls and clone size are those reported in that table. The sample shows some 150,000 clones, 70% to 90% of them seen only once. Remarks on this clone: Different DNA sequences within this sample yield the same CDR3.

Germline CDR1 reads LNHDA; CDR2 reads SQIVND (reference sequence). The junction had 4 bases not matched to a gene; V was cut back by 2 bases and J by 10 bases. This CDR3 has 14 residues. This TCR was recovered from a man aged 70-80 years with acute or convalescent COVID-19. The sequencing input was peripheral blood. This chain uses TRBV19 with TRBJ1-6; 8 bases fit TRBD1. CDR3 sequence (DNA): TGTGCCAGTAGTATACTGGACAGGGACTCACCCCTCCACTTT. As protein: CASSILDRDSPLHF. The complete variable domain, with remaining parts taken from reference TRBV19 and TRBJ1-6, reads DGGITQSPKYLFRKEGQNVTLSCEQNLNHDAMYWYRQDPGQGLRLIYYSQIVNDFQKGDIAEGYSVSREKKESFPLTVTSAQKNPTAFYLCASSILDRDSPLHFGNGTRLTVT.